The 21 T cell receptor beta chains presented below share a single source sample, sequenced in a study of T cells after yellow fever vaccination. TCRdb re-called the 5' RACE reads with MiXCR, one entry per CDR3 protein. This table has hundreds of thousands of distinct CDR3 sequences, approximately 13% appearing once. This specimen was PBMCs, taken on the day of the yellow fever booster vaccination. The receptors derive from a young man who received the YFV17D yellow fever vaccine.

The rearrangement uses TRBV29-1 and TRBJ1-1; possible D gene TRBD1, 5 bases. Trimming took off 7 bases at V and 1 base at J, with 10 bases between the two ends. This CDR3 region has 12 residues. Per germline, CDR1 SQVTM and CDR2 ANQGSEA. The CDR3 DNA sequence: TGCAGCGCTTCGACAGCGAACACTGAAGCTTTCTTT. Its translation is CSASTANTEAFF.

The chain employs TRBV20-1 and TRBJ2-1, with D possibly TRBD1 on 5 matching bases. Germline V gives CDR1 DFQATT, CDR2 SNEGSKA (reference sequence). This CDR3 region has 15 residues. The germline V and J ends were trimmed by 0 bases and 4 bases, with 13 bases remaining between them. CDR3 sequence reads: CSARDAGWMYNEQFF. CDR3 nucleotide sequence: TGCAGTGCTAGAGATGCAGGGTGGATGTACAATGAGCAGTTCTTC.

Of note for this clonotype: A much larger clone is a single base away; this may be a read error. V is TRBV10-3 and J is TRBJ2-3; D perhaps matches TRBD2 (6 bases). This CDR3 is built from 15 residues. The germline V gene encodes CDR1 ENHRY and CDR2 SYGVKD. The CDR3 DNA reads TGTGCCATCGCAGGTGGGCGGGAAGGTACAGATCCGCAGTATTTT. Translation gives CAIAGGREGTDPQYF.

This clonotype has a handful of counts. V is TRBV10-2 and J is TRBJ2-1, with D possibly being TRBD2 (5 bases). V lost 0 bases to trimming and J lost 7 bases, with 16 bases between them. CDR1 is WSHSY and CDR2 is SAAADI in the germline V gene. The CDR3 is 16 residues long. CDR3 in DNA: TGCGCCAGCAGTGAGTCGGCGGAGGCCGGAGGTAATGAGCAGTTCTTC. Translated, it gives CASSESAEAGGNEQFF.

This clonotype appeared a few times. V and J are TRBV10-3 and TRBJ2-5; no clear D gene. Germline CDR1 is ENHRY and CDR2 is SYGVKD. This CDR3 is built from 15 residues. Between the trimmed V and J ends, which lost 6 bases and 2 bases, there was a span of 16 bases. CDR3 sequence: CAIRERESGQETQYF. The CDR3, as DNA: TGTGCCATCAGGGAAAGGGAATCCGGTCAAGAGACCCAGTACTTC.

This clonotype showed up many times. This chain links TRBV5-1 with TRBJ2-1; 9 positions agree with TRBD2. The length of the CDR3 is 13 residues. V lost 9 bases and J lost 9; bases outside the gene matches: 10. Germline lookup yields CDR1 SGHRS and CDR2 YFSETQ. The CDR3 DNA follows: TGCGCCACCAAGGGGAGCGGGAGGTCTGAGCAGTTCTTC. Its protein is CATKGSGRSEQFF. Using reference TRBV5-1 and TRBJ2-1 for the parts outside the CDR3, the full variable domain is KAGVTQTPRYLIKTRGQQVTLSCSPISGHRSVSWYQQTPGQGLQFLFEYFSETQRNKGNFPGRFSGRQFSNSRSEMNVSTLELGDSALYLCATKGSGRSEQFFGPGTRLTVL.

This clonotype occurred a few times. The J gene is TRBJ1-1, the V gene TRBV6-2 or TRBV6-3; no reliable D call. CDR1 and CDR2 (germline): MNHEY, SVGEGT. The CDR3 is 12 amino acids. Trimming took 2 bases from V and 4 from J, leaving 5 bases between them. Here the CDR3 reads CASSYGITEAFF. DNA for the CDR3: TGTGCCAGCAGTTACGGAATCACTGAAGCTTTCTTT.

This chain connects TRBV20-1 to TRBJ2-4; D might be TRBD1 (5 bases). Germline CDR1 is DFQATT and CDR2 is SNEGSKA (reference sequence). Trimming shortened V by 2 bases and J by 8 bases, and 19 bases separated the two germline ends. The CDR3 loop spans 15 amino acids. CDR3 in amino acids: CSARPLKGLKDIQYF. CDR3 in DNA: TGCAGTGCTAGACCCCTCAAGGGGCTGAAAGACATTCAGTACTTC.

A few counts support this clonotype. The rearrangement joins TRBV3-1 to TRBJ1-2; TRBD1 might be the D (5 bases). V lost 5 bases and J lost 7, with 14 bases in between. CDR1 is LGHDT, CDR2 YNNKEL, per germline (reference sequence). There are 13 residues in the CDR3. The DNA for the CDR3 is TGTGCCAGCAGCGAAAGGACACCTCCTGGCTACACCTTC. Translated: CASSERTPPGYTF.

The CDR3 loop reads CATRRRSYEQYF. CDR3 DNA: TGTGCCACTCGACGTAGGTCTTACGAGCAGTACTTC. This chain joins TRBV21-1 and TRBJ2-7. TRBV21-1 counts as a pseudogene. The CDR3 consists of 12 residues.

This clonotype was seen ten or more times. V is TRBV20-1 and J is TRBJ2-1, with 8 bases that match TRBD2. Trimming at V came to 6 bases and at J to 6 bases, leaving 13 bases not matched to a gene. Germline CDR1 and CDR2: DFQATT and SNEGSKA (reference sequence). This CDR3 has 15 residues. The CDR3 sequence is CSAANAGLDVNEQFF. In DNA form, the CDR3 reads TGCAGTGCAGCTAACGCGGGACTAGATGTCAATGAGCAGTTCTTC.

The rearrangement joins TRBV12-3 or TRBV12-4 to TRBJ1-1; possibly TRBD1 for D (5 bases). Trimming cost V 5 bases and J 7 bases, with 17 bases left between them. This CDR3 spans 14 amino acids. The CDR3 loop is CASSITIGTVEAFF. The CDR3 region has the DNA TGTGCCAGCAGTATAACGATCGGGACGGTTGAAGCTTTCTTT.

V usage is TRBV27 and J usage is TRBJ1-3; maybe TRBD1 (5 bases). The germline V and J ends were trimmed by 3 bases and 3 bases, with 15 bases remaining between them. Per the germline V gene, CDR1 is MNHEY and CDR2 is SMNVEV (reference sequence). CDR3 length: 16 amino acids. In DNA form, the CDR3 reads TGTGCCAGCAGTTTGTTCGGGGACCCGAATGGAAACACCATATATTTT. This gives the protein CASSLFGDPNGNTIYF.

The sample holds a few counts of this clonotype. The chain carries TRBV12-3 or TRBV12-4 and TRBJ2-1; 10 bases map to TRBD2. This CDR3 comprises 15 residues. Germline trimming cut 4 bases from V and 6 bases from J; bases unmatched to any gene: 6. CDR3 DNA: TGTGCCAGCAGTTCCGGACTAGCGGAGGGCAATGAGCAGTTCTTC. Its translation: CASSSGLAEGNEQFF.

This rearrangement joins TRBV3-1 to TRBJ1-1, with D perhaps TRBD1 (6 bases). CDR1 LGHDT and CDR2 YNNKEL come from the germline V gene (reference sequence). The CDR3 is 15 residues long. V shed 10 bases and J shed 4 bases, with 22 bases lying between them. In DNA form, the CDR3 reads TGTGCCACCGCCTGGGGGGGGACAAGGAGCACTGAAGCTTTCTTT. Protein: CATAWGGTRSTEAFF. Drawing the rest from reference TRBV3-1 and TRBJ1-1, the complete variable domain is DTAVSQTPKYLVTQMGNDKSIKCEQNLGHDTMYWYKQDSKKFLKIMFSYNNKELIINETVPNRFSPKSPDKAHLNLHINSLELGDSAVYFCATAWGGTRSTEAFFGQGTRLTVV.

V gene TRBV21-1 combines with J gene TRBJ2-6; TRBD1, the table's D call, lacks a check against the DNA. TRBV21-1 is assigned pseudogene status. The CDR3 consists of 15 residues. The chain's CDR3 is CASLGGPSGANVLTF. The CDR3 nucleotides read TGTGCCAGCCTTGGGGGTCCGTCTGGGGCCAACGTCCTGACTTTC.

This clonotype came up a few times. The chain recombines TRBV11-2 with TRBJ2-7; 11 nucleotides agree with TRBD1. CDR1 is SGHAT, CDR2 FQNNGV, per germline. This CDR3 has 17 amino acids. Unmatched junction bases numbered 15, after V lost 5 bases and J lost 6 bases. The chain's CDR3 is CASSPWTGGVSTGEQYF. DNA for the CDR3: TGTGCCAGCAGCCCGTGGACAGGGGGCGTTTCGACAGGCGAGCAGTACTTC.

This sequence joins TRBV5-6 and TRBJ1-1; perhaps TRBD1 as D (6 bases). The germline V gene encodes CDR1 SGHDT and CDR2 YYEEEE. V was cut by 0 bases and J by 4 bases, with 13 bases left in between. The CDR3 is 15 residues long. The CDR3 DNA follows: TGTGCCAGCAGCTTGGTTGGGGGCGCGGGCACTGAAGCTTTCTTT. As protein: CASSLVGGAGTEAFF. Using reference TRBV5-6 and TRBJ1-1 for the parts outside the CDR3, the full variable domain is DAGVTQSPTHLIKTRGQQVTLRCSPKSGHDTVSWYQQALGQGPQFIFQYYEEEERQRGNFPDRFSGHQFPNYSSELNVNALLLGDSALYLCASSLVGGAGTEAFFGQGTRLTVV.

This clonotype was counted a few times. The chain links TRBV7-2 to TRBJ2-7, with 9 bases matching TRBD2. The CDR3 length is 14 residues. Looked up from germline, CDR1 is SGHTA and CDR2 is FQGNSA. V dropped 5 bases and J dropped 1; count of bases not matched to a gene: 3. CDR3 in DNA: TGTGCCAGCAGCCGGACTAGCGAGTCCTACGAGCAGTACTTC. It yields the protein CASSRTSESYEQYF. Full variable domain (missing parts from reference TRBV7-2 and TRBJ2-7): GAGVSQSPSNKVTEKGKDVELRCDPISGHTALYWYRQSLGQGLEFLIYFQGNSAPDKSGLPSDRFSAERTGGSVSTLTIQRTQQEDSAVYLCASSRTSESYEQYFGPGTRLTVT.

There are a few counts of this clonotype. CDR3: CASRPQGGWGYTF. CDR3 sequence (DNA): TGTGCCAGCAGGCCACAGGGTGGATGGGGCTACACCTTC. The V gene is TRBV27, the J gene TRBJ1-2; TRBD1 might be the D (6 bases). This CDR3 comprises 13 residues. Trimming took 6 bases from V and 8 from J, leaving 16 bases between them. CDR1 and CDR2 (germline): MNHEY, SMNVEV (reference sequence).

This clonotype was counted only a few times. J is TRBJ2-4 and V is TRBV15; no clear D. CDR3 length equals 13 residues. V lost 1 base and J lost 6, with 7 bases in between. Germline V gene lookup returns CDR1 LNHNV and CDR2 YYDKDF (reference sequence). CDR3 DNA sequence: TGTGCCACCAGCAGAGCAGGCCCAAACATTCAGTACTTC. This sequence encodes CATSRAGPNIQYF.